Shown below are 29 T cell receptor beta chains from a single sample sequenced in a study of spatial heterogeneity in lung cancer. Specified time point: sample taken at primary tumor resection. TCRdb fed the 5' RACE reads into MiXCR, producing one record per CDR3 protein. The sample lists roughly 40,000 distinct CDR3 sequences, approximately 7% occurring once. The specimen comprised PBMCs, sampled at surgery. The receptors come from a female donor with early-stage non-small cell lung cancer.

CDR3 residues: CASQAGALYNEQFF. CDR3 coding DNA: TGTGCCAGCCAAGCGGGGGCACTCTACAATGAGCAGTTCTTC. V and J are TRBV11-2 and TRBJ2-1; 8 bases are shared with TRBD2. The CDR3 totals 14 residues. V shed 8 bases and J 3 bases; nucleotides not matched to a gene: 6. Germline loops: CDR1 SGHAT, CDR2 FQNNGV. Supplemented by reference TRBV11-2 and TRBJ2-1, the full variable domain reads EAGVAQSPRYKIIEKRQSVAFWCNPISGHATLYWYQQILGQGPKLLIQFQNNGVVDDSQLPKDRFSAERLKGVDSTLKIQPAKLEDSAVYLCASQAGALYNEQFFGPGTRLTVL.

This chain's CDR3 is CATTDRGVGGYTF. In DNA, the CDR3 is TGTGCCACCACAGACAGGGGAGTAGGAGGCTACACCTTC. V usage is TRBV19 and J usage is TRBJ1-2; 8 nucleotides line up with TRBD1. The CDR3 runs to 13 residues. Germline CDR1 LNHDA, CDR2 SQIVND (reference sequence). The J segment lost 8 bases and the V segment lost 10 bases, leaving 12 bases of the junction unmatched.

The CDR3 nucleotides read TGCAGTGCTAGGGGTATGGTCCAAAATTCACCCCTCCACTTT. Its translation: CSARGMVQNSPLHF. The rearrangement joins TRBV20-1 to TRBJ1-6, with D unresolved. CDR3 length equals 14 residues. Per the germline V gene, CDR1 is DFQATT and CDR2 is SNEGSKA (reference sequence). Trimming took 3 bases from V and 7 from J, leaving 13 bases between them.

The chain uses TRBV21-1 and TRBJ1-1; the table's D gene call, TRBD1, was not cross checked with the DNA. TRBV21-1 is recorded as a pseudogene. This CDR3 has 12 residues. The CDR3 loop reads CASSKEGAGSYF. CDR3 sequence (DNA): TGTGCCAGCAGCAAAGAGGGGGCAGGATCCTACTTT.

This clonotype was observed a handful of times. CDR3 sequence reads: CASSLVFGSGVPFF. The DNA of the CDR3 is TGTGCCAGCAGCTTAGTATTCGGCTCAGGTGTGCCTTTCTTT. The chain employs TRBV7-2 and TRBJ1-1; D is unclear. The germline CDR1 and CDR2 sequences are SGHTA and FQGNSA. V lost 1 base, J lost 12 bases, and 18 bases lay in between. This CDR3 has 14 amino acids.

This clonotype was seen a handful of times. CDR3 DNA: TGTGCCAGCAGCCTCCAAACCGTCTACGAGCAGTACTTC. It codes for CASSLQTVYEQYF. This rearrangement joins TRBV3-1 to TRBJ2-7, with no clear D. Per germline, CDR1 LGHDT and CDR2 YNNKEL (reference sequence). The CDR3 is made up of 13 amino acids. Trimming removed 4 bases from V and 3 bases from J, with 10 bases in between.

There are many counts of this clonotype. The CDR3 loop is CSGDRGTDTQYF. Here the CDR3 DNA reads TGCAGCGGAGACAGGGGCACAGATACGCAGTATTTT. This rearrangement joins TRBV29-1 to TRBJ2-3, with 7 bases that match TRBD1. The CDR3 sequence is 12 residues long. In germline, CDR1 is SQVTM, CDR2 ANQGSEA. Unmatched junction bases numbered 2, after V lost 7 bases and J lost 1 base.

This clonotype has a count of ten or more. V usage is TRBV29-1 and J usage is TRBJ2-7; the D is unclear. Germline V gene lookup returns CDR1 SQVTM and CDR2 ANQGSEA. Trimming removed 1 base at V and 2 bases at J, with 6 bases between. CDR3 length: 12 residues. The CDR3 DNA follows: TGCAGCGTTGAAGGGCAGACCTACGAGCAGTACTTC. Its protein is CSVEGQTYEQYF.

This clonotype turned up a few times. This chain uses TRBV12-3 or TRBV12-4 with TRBJ1-1; D unclear. V was clipped by 1 base and J by 7 bases, with 7 bases between them. There are 12 residues in the CDR3. This CDR3 reads CASSLGQYEAFF. As DNA, the CDR3 is TGTGCCAGCAGTTTAGGCCAGTATGAAGCTTTCTTT.

This clonotype was recorded a few times. This chain joins TRBV18 and TRBJ2-7; D not resolved. Germline V gives CDR1 KGHSH, CDR2 LQKENI. V was cut by 3 bases and J by 3 bases, with 9 bases left in between. This CDR3 has 13 residues. The CDR3 reads CASSPLDFYEQYF. The CDR3 DNA reads as TGTGCCAGCTCACCGCTGGATTTCTACGAGCAGTACTTC.

The V call is TRBV7-9, the J call TRBJ1-5; 8 bases align to TRBD1. The CDR3 loop spans 15 amino acids. Germline V lookup: CDR1 SEHNR, CDR2 FQNEAQ (reference sequence). V lost 3 bases to trimming and J lost 2 bases; unmatched junction nucleotides: 3. CDR3 sequence (DNA): TGTGCCAGCAGCTTCGGGACAGGAGGCAATCAGCCCCAGCATTTT. Translation gives CASSFGTGGNQPQHF. Full variable domain (remainder filled in from reference TRBV7-9 and TRBJ1-5): DTGVSQNPRHKITKRGQNVTFRCDPISEHNRLYWYRQTLGQGPEFLTYFQNEAQLEKSRLLSDRFSAERPKGSFSTLEIQRTEQGDSAMYLCASSFGTGGNQPQHFGDGTRLSIL.

Many counts were recorded for this clonotype. This chain connects TRBV12-3 or TRBV12-4 to TRBJ2-5; a possible D gene is TRBD1 (5 bases). The V end lost 6 bases, the J end lost 5 bases, and 13 bases lay between the germline ends. The CDR3 is made up of 13 amino acids. The CDR3 sequence is CASSSDMEETQYF. CDR3 nucleotide sequence: TGTGCCAGCAGCTCGGACATGGAGGAGACCCAGTACTTC.

The CDR3 loop reads CASSLPGLASEQFF. The CDR3 DNA reads as TGTGCCAGCAGCCTCCCGGGACTAGCAAGTGAGCAGTTCTTC. The V call is TRBV3-1, the J call TRBJ2-1; the match to TRBD2 covers 9 bases. The CDR3 length is 14 residues. V lost 4 bases to trimming and J lost 9 bases; unmatched junction nucleotides: 7. The V gene's germline CDR1 is LGHDT and CDR2 YNNKEL (reference sequence).

This clonotype was counted only a few times. The gene calls are TRBV7-8 and TRBJ1-4, with 7 bases aligning to TRBD1. Germline V lookup: CDR1 SGHVS, CDR2 FQNEAQ. The length of the CDR3 is 17 residues. Trimming cost V 7 bases and J 4 bases; bases outside gene matches: 15. The CDR3 protein is CASTVWGRDSDNEKLFF. CDR3 nucleotides: TGTGCCAGCACCGTATGGGGGCGGGACAGTGATAATGAAAAACTGTTTTTT.

This clonotype was counted at least ten times. The chain is built from TRBV12-3 or TRBV12-4 and TRBJ1-1; D unclear. This CDR3 spans 13 amino acids. Between the trimmed V and J ends, which lost 3 bases and 1 base, there was a span of 6 bases. DNA for the CDR3: TGTGCCAGCAGTTTCAAAGAGAACACTGAAGCTTTCTTT. Translating gives CASSFKENTEAFF.

CDR3 nucleotides: TGCAGTGCTAATCTGGCGGGCACAACTAATGAAAAACTGTTTTTT. Protein: CSANLAGTTNEKLFF. The chain recombines TRBV20-1 with TRBJ1-4; D not resolved. This CDR3 comprises 15 residues. CDR1 and CDR2 (germline): DFQATT, SNEGSKA (reference sequence). Trimming cost V 4 bases and J 0 bases, with 12 bases left between them.

This clonotype has a count of ten or more. The chain has TRBV24-1 and TRBJ1-5; the D is unclear. Germline V gene lookup returns CDR1 KGHDR and CDR2 SFDVKD. V dropped 3 bases and J dropped 0 bases, with 14 bases sitting between them. The CDR3 consists of 17 residues. The CDR3 nucleotides are TGTGCCACCAGTGATCCCAAGCTCCCCGGTAGCAATCAGCCCCAGCATTTT. Amino acid sequence: CATSDPKLPGSNQPQHF.

This chain links TRBV6-1 with TRBJ1-5; TRBD1 is a possible D gene (6 bases). Germline values: CDR1 MNHNS, CDR2 SASEGT. The CDR3 consists of 15 residues. V gave up 4 bases and J gave up 11 bases, with 21 bases separating them. DNA for the CDR3: TGTGCCAGCAGTGGTTTGTCGGGGGCGCTTACGACCCAGCATTTT. The encoded protein is CASSGLSGALTTQHF.

This clonotype was seen many times. The gene calls are TRBV27 and TRBJ1-2; tentative D call: TRBD1 (6 bases). Germline V gene sequence: CDR1 MNHEY, CDR2 SMNVEV (reference sequence). The V end was cut by 5 bases, the J end by 0 bases, with 13 bases between. The CDR3 loop spans 15 amino acids. The CDR3 here is CASSPRTVANYGYTF. The CDR3 DNA is TGTGCCAGCAGTCCCAGGACAGTAGCTAACTATGGCTACACCTTC.

In this sample, this clonotype turned up many times. The chain recombines TRBV6-1 with TRBJ2-2; D unclear. The CDR3 contains 14 residues. Germline V gives CDR1 MNHNS, CDR2 SASEGT. Trimming shortened V by 8 bases and J by 0 bases, and 10 bases separated the two germline ends. The DNA of the CDR3 is TGTGCCAGCGGAACCGGACCGAACACCGGGGAGCTGTTTTTT. Protein sequence: CASGTGPNTGELFF.

There are many counts of this clonotype. This rearrangement joins TRBV6-4 to TRBJ1-5, with D possibly matching TRBD1 (5 bases). Per the germline V gene, CDR1 is MRHNA and CDR2 is SNTAGT. The CDR3 extends over 15 amino acids. V was clipped by 3 bases and J by 3 bases, with 12 bases between them. CDR3 region: CASSEGAQNNQPQHF. CDR3 DNA sequence: TGTGCCAGCAGTGAAGGGGCCCAGAACAATCAGCCCCAGCATTTT.

This clonotype was counted at least ten times. V usage is TRBV7-8 and J usage is TRBJ2-5; the match to TRBD1 covers 8 bases. Germline trimming cut 6 bases from V and 5 bases from J; bases unmatched to any gene: 8. The CDR3 has 14 amino acids. CDR1 and CDR2 from the germline V gene are SGHVS and FQNEAQ. This CDR3 reads CASRFQGAEETQYF. CDR3 nucleotide sequence: TGTGCCAGCAGATTTCAGGGGGCCGAGGAGACCCAGTACTTC.

This sequence joins TRBV20-1 and TRBJ1-1; weak D call: TRBD1 (6 bases). The length of the CDR3 is 16 residues. Looked up from germline, CDR1 is DFQATT and CDR2 is SNEGSKA (reference sequence). V was clipped by 0 bases and J by 4 bases, with 18 bases between them. CDR3 in amino acids: CSARDWGRGPGTEAFF. CDR3 in DNA: TGCAGTGCTAGAGATTGGGGCAGGGGCCCGGGCACTGAAGCTTTCTTT.

This clonotype was found a few times. V and J are TRBV5-4 and TRBJ1-1; 10 nucleotides agree with TRBD1. Germline V lookup: CDR1 SGHNT, CDR2 YYREEE (reference sequence). V lost 1 base and J lost 6; bases outside the gene matches: 9. The CDR3 runs 16 residues. This chain's CDR3 is CASSLYATGGDAEAFF. For the CDR3, the DNA is TGTGCCAGCAGCTTGTATGCGACAGGGGGCGACGCTGAAGCTTTCTTT.

Ten or more counts support this clonotype. The DNA of the CDR3 is TGCAGTGCCGACCTGGCCTCTACTGAAGCTTTCTTT. Translation: CSADLASTEAFF. This rearrangement joins TRBV20-1 to TRBJ1-1; D call uncertain. V was clipped by 6 bases and J by 5 bases, with 13 bases between them. The CDR3 spans 12 residues. Per germline, CDR1 DFQATT and CDR2 SNEGSKA (reference sequence).

This clonotype was counted many times. This sequence joins TRBV9 and TRBJ2-5; the match to TRBD2 covers 10 bases. The CDR3 runs to 16 residues. V lost 0 bases and J lost 2; bases outside the gene matches: 4. Per germline, CDR1 SGDLS and CDR2 YYNGEE. In DNA, the CDR3 is TGTGCCAGCAGCGTAGGTAGCGGGGGGTCTCAAGAGACCCAGTACTTC. The encoded protein is CASSVGSGGSQETQYF. Combining the CDR3 with reference TRBV9 and TRBJ2-5 gives the whole variable domain DSGVTQTPKHLITATGQRVTLRCSPRSGDLSVYWYQQSLDQGLQFLIQYYNGEERAKGNILERFSAQQFPDLHSELNLSSLELGDSALYFCASSVGSGGSQETQYFGPGTRLLVL.

This clonotype is medium-sized within its sample. The CDR3 bases are TGTGCCAGCAGCAGAGGTCGCCAAGAGACCCAGTACTTC. Translation: CASSRGRQETQYF. This chain links TRBV7-6 with TRBJ2-5; D unresolved. CDR1 is SGHVS and CDR2 is FNYEAQ in the germline V gene. The CDR3 has 13 residues. V was trimmed by 5 bases and J by 1 base, leaving 8 bases between them.

This clonotype has ten or more counts. This chain joins TRBV2 and TRBJ2-7, with D possibly TRBD2 on 5 matching bases. The V gene's germline CDR1 is SNHLY and CDR2 FYNNEI. V lost 7 bases to trimming and J lost 5 bases, with 18 bases between them. This CDR3 has 14 residues. The DNA for the CDR3 is TGTGCCAGCAATTACCGCCTAAGTAGCGACGAGCAGTACTTC. Protein: CASNYRLSSDEQYF.

This clonotype was observed a few times. The genes are TRBV20-1 and TRBJ1-4; TRBD1 is a possible D gene (6 bases). Trimming took 6 bases from V and 8 from J, leaving 16 bases between them. Germline-derived CDR1 and CDR2 are DFQATT and SNEGSKA (reference sequence). This CDR3 contains 13 residues. CDR3 sequence: CSATGTQTEKLFF. As DNA, the CDR3 is TGCAGTGCGACCGGGACACAAACCGAAAAACTGTTTTTT.